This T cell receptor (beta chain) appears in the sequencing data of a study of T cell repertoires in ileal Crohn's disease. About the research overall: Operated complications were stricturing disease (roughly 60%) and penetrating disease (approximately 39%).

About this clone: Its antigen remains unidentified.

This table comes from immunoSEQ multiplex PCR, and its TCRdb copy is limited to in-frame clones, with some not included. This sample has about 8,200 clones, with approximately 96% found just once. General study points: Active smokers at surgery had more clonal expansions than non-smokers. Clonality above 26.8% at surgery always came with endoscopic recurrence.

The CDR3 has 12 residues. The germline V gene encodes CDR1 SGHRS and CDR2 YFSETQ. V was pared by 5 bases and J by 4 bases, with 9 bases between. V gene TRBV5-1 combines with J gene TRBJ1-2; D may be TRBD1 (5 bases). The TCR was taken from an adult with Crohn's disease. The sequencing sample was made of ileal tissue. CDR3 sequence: CASRPGGYGYTF. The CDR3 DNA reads TGCGCCAGCAGACCGGGGGGCTATGGCTACACCTTC.